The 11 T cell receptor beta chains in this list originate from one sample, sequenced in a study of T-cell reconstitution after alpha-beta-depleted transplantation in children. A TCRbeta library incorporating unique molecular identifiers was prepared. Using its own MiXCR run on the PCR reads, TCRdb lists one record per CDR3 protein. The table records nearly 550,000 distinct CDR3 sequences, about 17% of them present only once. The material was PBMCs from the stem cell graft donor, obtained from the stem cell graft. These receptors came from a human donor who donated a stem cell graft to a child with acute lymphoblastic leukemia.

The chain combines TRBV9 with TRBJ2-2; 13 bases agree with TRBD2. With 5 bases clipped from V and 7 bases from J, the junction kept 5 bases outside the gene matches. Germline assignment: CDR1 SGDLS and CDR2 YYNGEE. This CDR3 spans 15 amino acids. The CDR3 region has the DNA TGTGCCAGCAGTGCAACTAGCGGGAGGGTCGGGGAGCTGTTTTTT. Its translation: CASSATSGRVGELFF.

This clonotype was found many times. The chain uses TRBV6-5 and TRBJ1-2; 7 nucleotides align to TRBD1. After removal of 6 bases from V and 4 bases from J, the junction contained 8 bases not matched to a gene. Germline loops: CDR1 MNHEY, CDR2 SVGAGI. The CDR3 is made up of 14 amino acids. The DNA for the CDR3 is TGTGCCAGCAGAACCTACAGGGGATCCTATGGCTACACCTTC. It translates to CASRTYRGSYGYTF.

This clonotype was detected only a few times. DNA of the CDR3: TGTGCCAGCAGTCCATTCGGGGTCAATGAGCAGTTCTTC. As protein: CASSPFGVNEQFF. The chain carries TRBV27 and TRBJ2-1, with a possible D match to TRBD2 (5 bases). The V and J ends lost 5 bases and 6 bases respectively, with 11 bases between them. The CDR3 runs 13 residues. From germline, CDR1 is MNHEY and CDR2 SMNVEV (reference sequence).

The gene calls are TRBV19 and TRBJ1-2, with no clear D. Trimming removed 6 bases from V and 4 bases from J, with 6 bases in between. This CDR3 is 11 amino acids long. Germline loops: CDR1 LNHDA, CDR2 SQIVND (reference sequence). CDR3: CASRLSYGYTF. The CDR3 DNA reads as TGTGCCAGTAGGCTCAGCTATGGCTACACCTTC.

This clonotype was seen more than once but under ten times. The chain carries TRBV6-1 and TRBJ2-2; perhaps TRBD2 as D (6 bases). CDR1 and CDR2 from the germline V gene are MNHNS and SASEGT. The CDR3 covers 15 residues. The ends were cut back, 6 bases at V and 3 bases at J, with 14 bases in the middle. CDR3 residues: CASSIDGSDTGELFF. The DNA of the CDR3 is TGTGCCAGCAGCATCGACGGGAGCGACACCGGGGAGCTGTTTTTT.

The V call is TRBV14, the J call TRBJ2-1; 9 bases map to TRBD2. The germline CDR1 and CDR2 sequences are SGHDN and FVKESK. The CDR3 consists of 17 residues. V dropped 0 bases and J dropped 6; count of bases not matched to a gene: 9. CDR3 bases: TGTGCCAGCAGCCAAGATAAGCTAGCGGGATTTTCCAATGAGCAGTTCTTC. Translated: CASSQDKLAGFSNEQFF.

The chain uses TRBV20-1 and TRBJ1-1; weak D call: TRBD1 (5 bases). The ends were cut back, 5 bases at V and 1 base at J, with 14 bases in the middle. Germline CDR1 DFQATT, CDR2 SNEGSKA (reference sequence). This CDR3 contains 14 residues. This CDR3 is CSALPGRGNTEAFF. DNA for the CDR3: TGCAGTGCTTTGCCGGGACGGGGGAACACTGAAGCTTTCTTT.

CDR3 amino acids: CASSLRGANGYTF. CDR3 coding DNA: TGTGCCAGCAGCTTGCGGGGGGCAAATGGCTACACCTTC. The chain joins TRBV5-6 to TRBJ1-2, with D perhaps matching TRBD1 (6 bases). CDR1 and CDR2 (germline): SGHDT, YYEEEE. The CDR3 length is 13 residues. Trimming removed 1 base from V and 6 bases from J, with 10 bases in between.

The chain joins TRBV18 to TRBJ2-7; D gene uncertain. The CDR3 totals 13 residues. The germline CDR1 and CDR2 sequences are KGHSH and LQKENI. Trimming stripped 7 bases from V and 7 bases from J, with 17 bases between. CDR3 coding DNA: TGTGCCAGCTTACCCGATCCGACTGGTGAGCAGTACTTC. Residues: CASLPDPTGEQYF.

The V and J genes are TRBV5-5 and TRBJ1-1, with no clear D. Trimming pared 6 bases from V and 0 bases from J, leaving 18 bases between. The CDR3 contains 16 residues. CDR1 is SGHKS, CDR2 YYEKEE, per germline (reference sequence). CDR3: CASNWGIGVLNTEAFF. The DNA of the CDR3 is TGTGCCAGCAATTGGGGTATCGGGGTACTGAACACTGAAGCTTTCTTT. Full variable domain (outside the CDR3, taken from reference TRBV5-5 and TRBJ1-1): DAGVTQSPTHLIKTRGQQVTLRCSPISGHKSVSWYQQVLGQGPQFIFQYYEKEERGRGNFPDRFSARQFPNYSSELNVNALLLGDSALYLCASNWGIGVLNTEAFFGQGTRLTVV.

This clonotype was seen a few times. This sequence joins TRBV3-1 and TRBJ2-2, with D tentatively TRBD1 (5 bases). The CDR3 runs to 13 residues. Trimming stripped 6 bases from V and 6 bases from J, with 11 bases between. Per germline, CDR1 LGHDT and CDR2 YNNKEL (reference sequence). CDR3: CASREDISGELFF. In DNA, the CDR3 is TGTGCCAGCAGAGAGGACATCTCCGGGGAGCTGTTTTTT.